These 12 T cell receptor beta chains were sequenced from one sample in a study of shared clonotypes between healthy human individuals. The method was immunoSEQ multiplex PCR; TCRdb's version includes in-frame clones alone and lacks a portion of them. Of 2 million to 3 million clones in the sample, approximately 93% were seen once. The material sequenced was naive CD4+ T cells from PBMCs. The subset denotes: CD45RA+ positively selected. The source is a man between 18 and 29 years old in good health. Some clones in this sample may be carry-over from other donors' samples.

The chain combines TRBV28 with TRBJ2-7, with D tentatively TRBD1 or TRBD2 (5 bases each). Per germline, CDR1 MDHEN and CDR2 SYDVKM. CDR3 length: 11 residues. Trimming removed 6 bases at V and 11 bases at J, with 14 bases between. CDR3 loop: CASSPGRGKYF. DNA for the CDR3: TGTGCCAGCAGCCCCGGACGGGGCAAGTACTTC.

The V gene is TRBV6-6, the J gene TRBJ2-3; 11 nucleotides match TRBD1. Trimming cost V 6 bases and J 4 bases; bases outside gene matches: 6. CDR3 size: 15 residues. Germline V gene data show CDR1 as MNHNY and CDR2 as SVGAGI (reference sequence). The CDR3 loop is CASRGRTGGPDTQYF. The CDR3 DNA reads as TGTGCCAGCAGGGGACGGACAGGGGGCCCAGATACGCAGTATTTT.

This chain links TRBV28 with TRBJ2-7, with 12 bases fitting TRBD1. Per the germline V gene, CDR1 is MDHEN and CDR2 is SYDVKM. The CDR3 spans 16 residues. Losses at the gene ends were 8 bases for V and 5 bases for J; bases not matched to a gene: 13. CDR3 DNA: TGTGCCAGCTTTGAGGGGGGGACAGGGGGCAGGGACGAGCAGTACTTC. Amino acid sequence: CASFEGGTGGRDEQYF.

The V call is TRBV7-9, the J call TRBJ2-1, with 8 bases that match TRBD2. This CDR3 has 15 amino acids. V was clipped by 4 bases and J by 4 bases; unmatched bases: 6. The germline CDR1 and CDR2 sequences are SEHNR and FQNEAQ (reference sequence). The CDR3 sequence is CASSSQRELYNEQFF. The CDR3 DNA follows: TGTGCCAGCAGCTCGCAGCGGGAGTTGTACAATGAGCAGTTCTTC.

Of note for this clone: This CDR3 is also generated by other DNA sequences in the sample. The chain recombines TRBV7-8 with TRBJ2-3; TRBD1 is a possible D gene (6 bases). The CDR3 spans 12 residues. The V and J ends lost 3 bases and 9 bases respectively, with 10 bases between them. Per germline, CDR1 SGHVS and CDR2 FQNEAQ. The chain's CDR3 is CASSFSRGTQYF. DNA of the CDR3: TGTGCCAGCAGCTTCTCAAGGGGGACGCAGTATTTT.

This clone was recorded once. The CDR3 DNA is TGTGCCAGCAGTACCCTACCATCTGGGGCCAACGTCCTGACTTTC. It codes for CASSTLPSGANVLTF. V usage is TRBV28 and J usage is TRBJ2-6; D ambiguous. V was cut by 5 bases and J by 1 base, with 9 bases left in between. The CDR3 covers 15 residues. Germline V CDR1 and CDR2: MDHEN, SYDVKM.

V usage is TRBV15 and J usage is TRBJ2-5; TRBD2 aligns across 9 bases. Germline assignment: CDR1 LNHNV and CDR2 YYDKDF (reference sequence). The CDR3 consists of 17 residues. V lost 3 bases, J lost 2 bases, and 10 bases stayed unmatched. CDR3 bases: TGTGCCACCAGCAGGATAGCGGGAGCCCGTAGTCAAGAGACCCAGTACTTC. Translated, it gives CATSRIAGARSQETQYF.

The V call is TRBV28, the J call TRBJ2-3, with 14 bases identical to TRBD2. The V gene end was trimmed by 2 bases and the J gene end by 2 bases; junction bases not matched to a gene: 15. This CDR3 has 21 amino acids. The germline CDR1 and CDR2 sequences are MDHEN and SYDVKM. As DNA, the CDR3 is TGTGCCAGCAGTTTAGGATTTGGTTTCGGGACTAGCGGGAGTAACACAGATACGCAGTATTTT. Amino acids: CASSLGFGFGTSGSNTDTQYF.

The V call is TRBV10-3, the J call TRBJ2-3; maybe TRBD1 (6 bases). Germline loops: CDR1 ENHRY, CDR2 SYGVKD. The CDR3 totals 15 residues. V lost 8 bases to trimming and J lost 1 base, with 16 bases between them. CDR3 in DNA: TGTGCCATCGCGGAGAACAGGGCCCGCACAGATACGCAGTATTTT. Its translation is CAIAENRARTDTQYF.

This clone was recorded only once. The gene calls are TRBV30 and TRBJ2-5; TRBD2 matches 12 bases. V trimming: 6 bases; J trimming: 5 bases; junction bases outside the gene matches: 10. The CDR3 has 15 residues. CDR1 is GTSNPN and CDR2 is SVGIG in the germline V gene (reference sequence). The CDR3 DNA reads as TGTGCCTGCGCATCGACTAGCGGGAGTTGGGAGACCCAGTACTTC. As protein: CACASTSGSWETQYF.

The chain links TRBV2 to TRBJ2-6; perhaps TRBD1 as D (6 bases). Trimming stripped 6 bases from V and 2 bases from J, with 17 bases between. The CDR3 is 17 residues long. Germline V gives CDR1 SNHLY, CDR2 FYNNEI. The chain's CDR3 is CASRRDVGAPGANVLTF. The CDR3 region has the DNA TGTGCCAGCAGGAGGGACGTGGGGGCCCCTGGGGCCAACGTCCTGACTTTC.

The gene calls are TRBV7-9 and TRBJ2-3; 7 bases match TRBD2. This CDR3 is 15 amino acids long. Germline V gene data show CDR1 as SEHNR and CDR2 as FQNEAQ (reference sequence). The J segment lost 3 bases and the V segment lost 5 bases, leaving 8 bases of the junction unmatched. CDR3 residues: CASSRMGGSTDTQYF. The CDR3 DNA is TGTGCCAGCAGCCGTATGGGAGGGAGTACAGATACGCAGTATTTT.